These T cell receptor beta chains were read from a single sample in a study of control samples from healthy donors and cancer patients. The table came from immunoSEQ multiplex PCR; TCRdb's copy has only in-frame clones and leaves some out. The sample carries approximately 130,000 clones, 87% recorded once. The specimen sequenced was blood. The source of these receptors is a man under 40 in good health. The CDR3 runs from the conserved cysteine through the conserved F or W. Each record gives: J gene, D gene, V gene, clone size, CDR3 DNA, CDR3 protein. D genes are given only for firm matches. Rows may omit the clone size; those that give it use once, few, many or a size class.

>TRBJ2-1|NA|TRBV7-7|NA
TGTGCCAGCAGCCCCGGGACCACGACCTACAATGAGCAGTTCTTC
CASSPGTTTYNEQFF
>TRBJ2-5|TRBD1|TRBV7-2|few
TGTGCCAGCAGCTTAGAAGTGGGACAGAACTACTTC
CASSLEVGQNYF
>TRBJ1-1|TRBD1|TRBV5-1|NA
TGCGCCAGCAGCTTGTCACAGGGGAGGACTGAAGCTTTCTTT
CASSLSQGRTEAFF
>TRBJ1-2|NA|TRBV5-5|NA
TGTGCCAGCAGCTTGGGGGGTCTCGGGACAAGGGGCTACACCTTC
CASSLGGLGTRGYTF
>TRBJ2-5|TRBD1|TRBV18|NA
TGTGCCAGCTCACCACTTACCGGGACAGACTGGGAGACCCAGTACTTC
CASSPLTGTDWETQYF
>TRBJ2-1|TRBD2|TRBV25-1|NA
TGTGCCAGCAGTGAATTAACGGGGGGGTGCTTCTTC
CASSELTGGCFF
>TRBJ2-2|TRBD1|TRBV5-1|NA
TGCGCCAGCACTTCAGGGGGCTCCGGGAGTGAGACCGGGGAGCTGTTTTTT
CASTSGGSGSETGELFF
>TRBJ2-1|NA|TRBV18|NA
TGTGCCAGCTCGCCCTGGGGGCCGAACTACAATGAGCAGTTCTTC
CASSPWGPNYNEQFF
>TRBJ2-1|NA|TRBV24-1|NA
TGTGCCACCAGTGAAACTACGAAGGCATACAATGAGCAGTTCTTC
CATSETTKAYNEQFF
>TRBJ2-1|TRBD2|TRBV5-1|NA
TGCGCCAGCAGCTTGAGGGAGGGCAATGAGCAGTTCTTC
CASSLREGNEQFF
>TRBJ1-3|NA|TRBV30|few
TGTGCCTGGATGTCTGGAAACACCATATATTTT
CAWMSGNTIYF
>TRBJ1-2|TRBD1|TRBV4-2|NA
TGTGCCAGCAGCCGGACAGGGGATCCTAACTATGGCTACACCTTC
CASSRTGDPNYGYTF
>TRBJ1-2|NA|TRBV30|NA
TGTGCCTGGAGTTACATAGGGACCCCGGGAGGATCTAACTATGGCTACACCTTC
CAWSYIGTPGGSNYGYTF
>TRBJ1-4|TRBD1|TRBV29-1|NA
TGCAGCGTCCGAACAGGGGGAGCTAATGAAAAACTGTTTTTT
CSVRTGGANEKLFF
>TRBJ1-1|NA|TRBV19|once
TGTGCCAGTAGTCATAGGGTGGAGAACACTGAAGCTTTCTTT
CASSHRVENTEAFF
>TRBJ2-7|TRBD2|TRBV11-3|NA
TGTGCCAGCAGCTTACGACTAGCGGGGGGGCCCTACGAGCAGTACTTC
CASSLRLAGGPYEQYF
>TRBJ2-1|NA|TRBV11-2|once
TGTGCCAGCAGCTCTCCTCGACAGCGTGACAATGAGCAGTTCTTC
CASSSPRQRDNEQFF
>TRBJ2-3|NA|TRBV7-2|NA
TGTGCCAGCAGCTTAAATGCGGGGCGCACAGATACGCAGTATTTT
CASSLNAGRTDTQYF
>TRBJ2-3|NA|TRBV7-3|NA
TGTGCCAGCAGCTTCACCGGGCCAGATACGCAGTATTTT
CASSFTGPDTQYF
>TRBJ1-2|NA|TRBV19|NA
TGTGCCAGTAGCCTCGGGGTTGCCGGGGGTGGCTACACCTTC
CASSLGVAGGGYTF
>TRBJ2-4|TRBD1|TRBV7-9|NA
TGTGCCAGCAGCTTAGAAGGCAGGGGGAACATTCAGTACTTC
CASSLEGRGNIQYF
>TRBJ1-1|NA|TRBV5-5|NA
TGTGCCAGCAGCTTGTTGCGCAGGGCCAACACTGAAGCTTTCTTT
CASSLLRRANTEAFF